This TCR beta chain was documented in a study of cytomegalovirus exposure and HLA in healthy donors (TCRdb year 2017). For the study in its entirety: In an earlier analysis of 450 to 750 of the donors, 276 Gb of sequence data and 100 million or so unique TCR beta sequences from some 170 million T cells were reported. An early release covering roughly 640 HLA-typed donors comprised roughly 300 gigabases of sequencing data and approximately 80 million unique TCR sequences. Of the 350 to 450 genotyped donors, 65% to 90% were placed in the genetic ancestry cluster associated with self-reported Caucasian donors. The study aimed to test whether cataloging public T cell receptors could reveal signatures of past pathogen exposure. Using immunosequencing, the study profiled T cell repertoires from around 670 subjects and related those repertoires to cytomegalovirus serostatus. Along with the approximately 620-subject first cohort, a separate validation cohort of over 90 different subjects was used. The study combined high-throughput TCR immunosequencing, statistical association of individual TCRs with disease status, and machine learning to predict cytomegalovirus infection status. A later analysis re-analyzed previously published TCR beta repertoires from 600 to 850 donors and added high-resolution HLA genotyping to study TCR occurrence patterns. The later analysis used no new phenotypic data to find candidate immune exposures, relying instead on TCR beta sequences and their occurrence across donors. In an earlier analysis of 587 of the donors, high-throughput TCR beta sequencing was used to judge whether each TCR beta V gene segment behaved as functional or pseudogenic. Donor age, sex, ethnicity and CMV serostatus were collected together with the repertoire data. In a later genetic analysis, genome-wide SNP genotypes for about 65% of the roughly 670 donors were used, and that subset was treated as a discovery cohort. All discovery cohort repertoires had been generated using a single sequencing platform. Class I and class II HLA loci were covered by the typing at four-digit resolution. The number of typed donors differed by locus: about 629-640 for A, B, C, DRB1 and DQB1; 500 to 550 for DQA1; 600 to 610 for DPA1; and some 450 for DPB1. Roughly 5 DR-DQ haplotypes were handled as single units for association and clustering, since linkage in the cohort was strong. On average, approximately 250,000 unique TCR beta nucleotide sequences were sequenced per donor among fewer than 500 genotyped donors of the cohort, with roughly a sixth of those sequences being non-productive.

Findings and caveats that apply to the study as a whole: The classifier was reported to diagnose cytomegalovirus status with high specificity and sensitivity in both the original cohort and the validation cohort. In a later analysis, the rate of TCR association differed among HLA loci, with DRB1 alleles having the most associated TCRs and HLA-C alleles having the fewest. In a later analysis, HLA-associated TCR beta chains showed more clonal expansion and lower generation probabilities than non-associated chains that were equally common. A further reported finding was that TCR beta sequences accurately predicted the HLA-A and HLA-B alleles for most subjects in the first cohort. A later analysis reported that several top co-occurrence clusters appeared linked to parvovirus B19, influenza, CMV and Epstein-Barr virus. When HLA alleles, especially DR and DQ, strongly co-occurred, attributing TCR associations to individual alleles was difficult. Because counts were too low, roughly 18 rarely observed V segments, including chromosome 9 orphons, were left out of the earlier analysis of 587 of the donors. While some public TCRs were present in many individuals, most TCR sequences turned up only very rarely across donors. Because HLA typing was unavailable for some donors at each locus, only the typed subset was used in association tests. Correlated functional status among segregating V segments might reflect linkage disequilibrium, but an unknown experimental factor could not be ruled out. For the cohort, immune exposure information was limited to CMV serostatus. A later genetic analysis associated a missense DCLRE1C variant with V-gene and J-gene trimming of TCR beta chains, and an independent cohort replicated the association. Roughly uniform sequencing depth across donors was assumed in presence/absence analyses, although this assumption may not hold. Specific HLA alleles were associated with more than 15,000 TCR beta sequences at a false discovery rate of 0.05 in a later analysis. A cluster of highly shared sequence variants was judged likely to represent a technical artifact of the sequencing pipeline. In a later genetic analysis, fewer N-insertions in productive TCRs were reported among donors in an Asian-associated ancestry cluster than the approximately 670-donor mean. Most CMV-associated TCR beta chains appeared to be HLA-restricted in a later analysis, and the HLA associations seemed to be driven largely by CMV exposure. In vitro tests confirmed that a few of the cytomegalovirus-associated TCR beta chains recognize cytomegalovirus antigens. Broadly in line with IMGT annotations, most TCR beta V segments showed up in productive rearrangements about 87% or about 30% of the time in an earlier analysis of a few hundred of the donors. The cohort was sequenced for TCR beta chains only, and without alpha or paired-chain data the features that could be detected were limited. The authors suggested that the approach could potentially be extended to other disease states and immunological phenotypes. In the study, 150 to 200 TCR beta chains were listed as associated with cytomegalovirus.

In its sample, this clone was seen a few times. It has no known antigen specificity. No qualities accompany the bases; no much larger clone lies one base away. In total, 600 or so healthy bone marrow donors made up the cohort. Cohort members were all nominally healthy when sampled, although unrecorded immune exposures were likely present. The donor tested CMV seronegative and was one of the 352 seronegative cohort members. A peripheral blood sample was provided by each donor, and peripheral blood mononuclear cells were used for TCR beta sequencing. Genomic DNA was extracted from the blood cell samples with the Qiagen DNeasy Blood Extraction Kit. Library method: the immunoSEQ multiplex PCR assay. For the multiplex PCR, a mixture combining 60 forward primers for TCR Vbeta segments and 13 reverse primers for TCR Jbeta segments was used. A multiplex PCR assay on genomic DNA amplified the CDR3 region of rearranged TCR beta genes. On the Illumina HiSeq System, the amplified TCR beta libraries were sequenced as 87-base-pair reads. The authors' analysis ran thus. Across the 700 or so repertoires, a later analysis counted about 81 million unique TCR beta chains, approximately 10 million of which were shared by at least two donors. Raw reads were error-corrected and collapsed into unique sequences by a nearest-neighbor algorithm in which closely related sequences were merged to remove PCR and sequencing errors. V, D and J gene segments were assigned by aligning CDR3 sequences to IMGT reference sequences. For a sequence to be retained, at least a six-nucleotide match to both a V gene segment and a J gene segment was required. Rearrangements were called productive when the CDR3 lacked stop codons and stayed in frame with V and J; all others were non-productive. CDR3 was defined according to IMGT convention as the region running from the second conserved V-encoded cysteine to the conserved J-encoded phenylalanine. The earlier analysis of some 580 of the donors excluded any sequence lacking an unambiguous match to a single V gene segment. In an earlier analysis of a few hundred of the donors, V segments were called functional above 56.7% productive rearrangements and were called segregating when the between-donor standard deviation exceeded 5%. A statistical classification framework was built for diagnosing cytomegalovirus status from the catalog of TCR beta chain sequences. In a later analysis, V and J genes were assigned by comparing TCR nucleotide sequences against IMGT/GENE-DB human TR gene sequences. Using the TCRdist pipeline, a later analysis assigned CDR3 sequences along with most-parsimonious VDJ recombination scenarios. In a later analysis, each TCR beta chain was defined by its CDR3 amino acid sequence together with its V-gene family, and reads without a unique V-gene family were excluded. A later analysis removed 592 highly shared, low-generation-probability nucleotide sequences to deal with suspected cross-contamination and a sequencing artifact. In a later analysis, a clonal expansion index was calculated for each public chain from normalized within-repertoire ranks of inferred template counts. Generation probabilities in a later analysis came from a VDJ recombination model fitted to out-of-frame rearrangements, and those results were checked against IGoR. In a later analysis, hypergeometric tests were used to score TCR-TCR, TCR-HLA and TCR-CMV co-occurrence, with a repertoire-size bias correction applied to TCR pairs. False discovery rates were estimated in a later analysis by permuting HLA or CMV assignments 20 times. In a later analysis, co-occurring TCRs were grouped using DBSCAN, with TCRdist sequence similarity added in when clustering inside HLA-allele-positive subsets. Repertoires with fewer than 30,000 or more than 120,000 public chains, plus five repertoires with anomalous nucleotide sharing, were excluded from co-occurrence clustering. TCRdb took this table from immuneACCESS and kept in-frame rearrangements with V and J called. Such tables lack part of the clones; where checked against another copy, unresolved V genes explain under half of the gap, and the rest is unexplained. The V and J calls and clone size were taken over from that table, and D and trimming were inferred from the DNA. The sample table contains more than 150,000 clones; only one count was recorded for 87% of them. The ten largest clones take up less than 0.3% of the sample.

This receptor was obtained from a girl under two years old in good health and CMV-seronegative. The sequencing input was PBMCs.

The CDR3 protein is CASSADGYGYTF. The nucleotide sequence is given as TGTGCCAGCTCAGCTGACGGGTATGGCTACACCTTC. Recombination linked TRBV18 to TRBJ1-2, with no confidently assigned D gene. Measured from the cysteine to the phenylalanine, the CDR3 is 12 residues long. Here the CDR3 DNA is all that survives: 36 bases in frame from base 1. Trimming removed 5 bases from V and 5 bases from J, leaving 9 bases between the germline ends. CDR1 and CDR2 were assigned from the germline V gene as KGHSH and LQKENI. With all but the CDR3 taken from the reference TRBV18 and TRBJ1-2 genes, the full variable domain is: NAGVMQNPRHLVRRRGQEARLRCSPMKGHSHVYWYRQLPEEGLKFMVYLQKENIIDESGMPKERFSAEFPKEGPSILRIQQVVRGDSAAYFCASSADGYGYTFGSGTRLTVV.